The source of this T cell receptor (beta chain) is a study of human T cells and chemical hapten exposure. Across the whole study: Skin of the upper inner arm, roughly 2 cm by roughly 2 cm, received 2% DPC for sensitization. TCR yield per sample varied, mainly due to pooled library volumes. Broader study findings: Expanded TCRs were compared with controls, and the expanded TCRs formed significantly more large CDR3 similarity clusters.

Time point indicated: pre-sensitization, week 0. Regarding treatment: therapeutic diphenylcyclopropenone sensitization with weekly scalp DPC. The library attached unique molecular identifiers to individual cDNA molecules. TCRdb re-derived calls from the RACE reads in MiXCR, one entry per CDR3 protein. This sample has about 51,000 distinct CDR3 sequences, with approximately 8.8% found just once. This clonotype was seen at least ten times. Its target is unknown. Specimen: whole blood, collected in connection with sensitization to the hapten diphenylcyclopropenone (DPC). The TCR originated in a woman in her forties with alopecia areata. Some clones in this sample may be carry-over from other donors' samples.

CDR3 in DNA: TGTGCCAGCTCACCAGACAGGGGGCGGTACGAGCAGTACTTC. Its protein product is CASSPDRGRYEQYF. V and J are TRBV18 and TRBJ2-7, with TRBD1 matching 10 bases. The CDR3 spans 14 residues. Germline CDR1 is KGHSH and CDR2 is LQKENI. V lost 2 bases, J lost 4 bases, and 2 bases stayed unmatched.